The subject of this entry is one T cell receptor beta chain. Its antigen remains unknown. The V end was cut by 6 bases, the J end by 5 bases, with 19 bases between. This CDR3 has 15 residues. Germline values: CDR1 MDHEN, CDR2 SYDVKM. The data were taken from a study of tumor and adjacent non-tumor tissue in lung cancer. Background on the study: Each sample yielded roughly 4 million productive TCRbeta reads on average. Findings and limits, study-wide: In normal lung, the top 100 clones were significantly more dominant than in tumor. Tumor tissue had significantly higher TCR diversity than normal lung.

RNA was extracted from bulk tissue without any cell sorting. This non-tumor lung sample came from over 3 cm beyond the tumor edge. Newly diagnosed lung cancer patients had thoracic surgery in China, August–November 2014, without prior chemotherapy. The library came from three nested PCR rounds adapted from ARM-PCR protocols. TCRdb recomputed calls from the multiplex PCR reads with MiXCR, one row per CDR3 protein. The table has 60,000 to 85,000 distinct CDR3 sequences, about 77% seen once. This rearrangement joins TRBV28 to TRBJ1-1; D is perhaps TRBD1 (6 bases). Specimen: distant non-tumor lung tissue. The sequence derives from a man in his sixties with non-small cell lung cancer. CDR3: CASSLPGQRETEAFF. The CDR3 region has the DNA TGTGCCAGCAGCTTGCCCGGACAGAGAGAAACTGAAGCTTTCTTT.